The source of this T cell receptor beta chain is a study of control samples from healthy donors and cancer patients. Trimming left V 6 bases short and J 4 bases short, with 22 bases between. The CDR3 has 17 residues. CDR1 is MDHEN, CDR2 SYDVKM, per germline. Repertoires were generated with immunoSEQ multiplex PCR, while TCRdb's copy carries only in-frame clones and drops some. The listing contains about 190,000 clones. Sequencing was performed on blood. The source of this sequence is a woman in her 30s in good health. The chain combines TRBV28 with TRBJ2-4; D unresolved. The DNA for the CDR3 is TGTGCCAGCAGCCGACCCCGCAACAGCGAGACAAAAAACATTCAGTACTTC. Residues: CASSRPRNSETKNIQYF.